This T cell receptor beta chain was observed in a study of T cell repertoires in cytomegalovirus infection (dated by TCRdb to between 2018 and 2020). Concerning the study at large: Donor HLA type was relevant to the analysis, because carriage of CMV infection together with the matching HLA type was indicated by public TCR beta signatures.

Here is what the overall study found, with its caveats: In both this cohort and an independent cohort of 350 or so donors, the cumulative frequency of public TCR beta family members distinguished carriers of CMV infection plus the relevant HLA type. The ex vivo response was dominated by HLA-C-restricted CMV-specific TCR beta clonotypes, which also provided the single most frequent clonotype in two of eight donors.

The sample holds a few counts of this clonotype. What antigen it recognizes has not been identified. Sequence at one end of the junction differs from germline and may be a read error. Sequenced on an Illumina HiSeq 1500. Clones were called with MiXCR by TCRdb after fastp trimmed the public reads at Q25, and only in-frame beta chains were retained. When rows share a CDR3 protein, they turn into one entry using the most common DNA and genes. Counted in this sample were just under 550,000 distinct CDR3 sequences; about 30% of them appeared once. About 13% of the sample rests with the top ten. Including the terminal cysteine and phenylalanine, the CDR3 comprises 17 residues. Only the CDR3 part of the read is kept: 51 bases, read in frame from the first base. Reading the germline V gene gives CDR1 KGHDR and CDR2 SFDVKD.

This chain is built from TRBV24-1 and TRBJ1-3, with a weak D call of TRBD1 (6 bases match). Material: PBMCs. The source is a human donor in good health (CMV status not recorded). Some clones in this sample may be carry-over from other donors' samples. The CDR3 region has the sequence CATSDSSRGGPGNTIYF. The nucleotide sequence reads as follows: TGTGCCACCAGCGATTCTTCGAGGGGGGGGCCTGGAAACACCATATATTTT.